One sample yielded the 5 T cell receptor beta chains listed below, sequenced in a study of T-cell memory formation after mild COVID-19. A single record per CDR3 protein comes from TCRdb applying MiXCR to the 5' RACE reads. The sample yields approximately 250,000 distinct CDR3 sequences, about 16% seen once. Sequenced: PBMCs or a T cell subset sorted from them (not recorded which). The receptors were gathered from a man aged 18 to 29 who had mild COVID-19 (a few samples of this study predate the infection). Cell type and time point are not known.

This clonotype was counted a few times. The genes are TRBV7-9 and TRBJ1-5; 9 bases map to TRBD1. CDR1 SEHNR and CDR2 FQNEAQ come from the germline V gene (reference sequence). The CDR3 totals 14 residues. V gave up 1 base and J gave up 6 bases; unmatched junction bases: 1. CDR3 loop: CASSLGTGVQPQHF. For the CDR3, the DNA is TGTGCCAGCAGCTTAGGGACAGGGGTTCAGCCCCAGCATTTT.

This clonotype was observed a handful of times. This chain joins TRBV20-1 and TRBJ2-5; 9 nucleotides line up with TRBD1. V lost 5 bases to trimming and J lost 4 bases; unmatched junction nucleotides: 5. Germline-derived CDR1 and CDR2 are DFQATT and SNEGSKA (reference sequence). This CDR3 comprises 13 residues. Here the CDR3 reads CSAGTGRGETQYF. The CDR3 nucleotides are TGCAGTGCTGGGACAGGGAGGGGAGAGACCCAGTACTTC.

Only a few counts were recorded for this clonotype. The chain carries TRBV4-3 and TRBJ1-1; possible D gene TRBD1, 6 bases. The V gene lost 0 bases and the J gene lost 7 bases, with 9 bases spanning the gap. Germline CDR1 LGHNA, CDR2 YSLEER. The CDR3 has 13 residues. The CDR3 spells CASSQEGRGEAFF. CDR3 coding DNA: TGCGCCAGCAGCCAAGAAGGCAGGGGTGAAGCTTTCTTT.

The gene calls are TRBV15 and TRBJ2-3; D ambiguous. Germline-derived CDR1 and CDR2 are LNHNV and YYDKDF (reference sequence). The CDR3 has 15 residues. V dropped 0 bases and J dropped 4 bases, with 11 bases sitting between them. The chain's CDR3 is CATSRERQSADTQYF. CDR3 coding DNA: TGTGCCACCAGCAGAGAACGGCAGTCCGCAGATACGCAGTATTTT.

The chain combines TRBV5-1 with TRBJ2-1; D perhaps matches TRBD1 (5 bases). Germline CDR1 and CDR2: SGHRS and YFSETQ. The CDR3 is 13 amino acids. The V and J ends lost 0 bases and 7 bases respectively, with 8 bases between them. CDR3 DNA sequence: TGCGCCAGCAGCTTGGACCCAGGGAATGAGCAGTTCTTC. Its protein product is CASSLDPGNEQFF.